The entry that follows covers one T cell receptor beta chain sequence. What it binds is unknown. These data originate in a study of OX40 agonist ivuxolimab in advanced cancers. Study context: Ivuxolimab, an antibody acting as an agonist of OX40 (CD134), was used to treat patients.

Notes on the study in general: Averaged across samples, CD8+ T cells carried more expanded clones than CD4+ did. Circulating CD4+ and CD8+ T cells showed clonal expansion by week 6 at 0.1 to 3.0 mg/kg.

TCRdb keeps only in-frame clones here, not all; method: immunoSEQ multiplex PCR. The table shows some 100,000 clones, with 84% occurring only once. CDR1 SGDLS and CDR2 YYNGEE come from the germline V gene. The CDR3 is made up of 18 amino acids. Trimming at V came to 4 bases and at J to 4 bases, leaving 18 bases not matched to a gene. The V and J genes are TRBV9 and TRBJ2-7; 9 positions match TRBD2. The sequenced sample was CD4+ or CD8+ T cells sorted from blood, obtained in a trial of the OX40 agonist ivuxolimab. The receptor was derived from an adult with an advanced solid tumor such as melanoma, head and neck, liver or kidney cancer. CDR3 loop: CASSPTSSAGTSIYEQYF. As DNA, the CDR3 is TGTGCCAGCAGCCCAACCTCCTCCGCCGGGACTAGCATATACGAGCAGTACTTC.